This T cell receptor beta chain was sequenced for a study of cytomegalovirus exposure and HLA in healthy donors. Only a few counts were recorded for this clone. The V gene end was trimmed by 3 bases and the J gene end by 3 bases; junction bases not matched to a gene: 3. The CDR3 sequence is 16 residues long. CDR1 is SGDLS, CDR2 YYNGEE, per germline. The PCR was carried out with 60 Vbeta primers and 13 Jbeta primers. Assay used: immunoSEQ multiplex PCR; TCRdb lists only in-frame clones, some missing. Of some 200,000 clones in the sample, approximately 85% were seen once. Sequenced: PBMCs. This TCR came from a young woman in good health and CMV-seronegative. The rearrangement joins TRBV9 to TRBJ2-2; 12 bases are a match to TRBD2. The CDR3 region has the DNA TGTGCCAGCAGCGGGGGACTAGCGGGTTACACCGGGGAGCTGTTTTTT. The encoded protein is CASSGGLAGYTGELFF.